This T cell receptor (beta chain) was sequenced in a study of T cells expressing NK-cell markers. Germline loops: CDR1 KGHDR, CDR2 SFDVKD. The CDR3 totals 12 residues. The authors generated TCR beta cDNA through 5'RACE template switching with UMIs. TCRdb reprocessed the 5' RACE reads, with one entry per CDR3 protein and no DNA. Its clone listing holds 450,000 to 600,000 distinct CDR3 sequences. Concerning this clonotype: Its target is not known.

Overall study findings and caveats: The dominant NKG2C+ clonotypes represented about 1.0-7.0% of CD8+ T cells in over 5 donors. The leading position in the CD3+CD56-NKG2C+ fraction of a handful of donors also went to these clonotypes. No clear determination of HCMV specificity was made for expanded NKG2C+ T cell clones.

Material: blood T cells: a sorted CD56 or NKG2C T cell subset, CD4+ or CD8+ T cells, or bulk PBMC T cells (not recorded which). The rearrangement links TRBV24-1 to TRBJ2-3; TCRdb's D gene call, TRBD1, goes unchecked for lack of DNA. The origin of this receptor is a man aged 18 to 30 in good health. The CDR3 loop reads CATRDSGDTQYF.